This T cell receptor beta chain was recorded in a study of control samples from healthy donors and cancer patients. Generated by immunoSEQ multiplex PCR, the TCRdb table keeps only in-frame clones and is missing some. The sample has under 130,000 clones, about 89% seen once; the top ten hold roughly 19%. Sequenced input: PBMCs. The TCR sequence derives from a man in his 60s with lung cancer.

Written as DNA, the CDR3 is TGTGCCAGCAGCTTGAGACAGGCCTACAATGAGCAGTTCTTC. This sequence encodes CASSLRQAYNEQFF. The chain joins TRBV11-2 to TRBJ2-1, with D perhaps matching TRBD1 (6 bases). CDR3 size: 14 residues. Germline V gives CDR1 SGHAT, CDR2 FQNNGV. Trimming stripped 3 bases from V and 2 bases from J, with 8 bases between.